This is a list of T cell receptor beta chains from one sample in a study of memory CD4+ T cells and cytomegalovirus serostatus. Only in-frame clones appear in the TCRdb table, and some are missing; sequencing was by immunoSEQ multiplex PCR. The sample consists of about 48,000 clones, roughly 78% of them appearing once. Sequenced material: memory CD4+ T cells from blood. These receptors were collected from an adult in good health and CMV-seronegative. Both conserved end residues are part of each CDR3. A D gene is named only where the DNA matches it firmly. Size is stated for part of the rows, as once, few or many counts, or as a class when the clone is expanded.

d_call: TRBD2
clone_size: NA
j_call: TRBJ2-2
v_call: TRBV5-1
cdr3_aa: CASSGGLASAGELFF
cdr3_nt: TGCGCCAGCAGCGGGGGACTAGCGAGCGCCGGGGAGCTGTTTTTT

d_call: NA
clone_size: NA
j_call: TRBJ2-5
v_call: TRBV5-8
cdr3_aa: CASSLRPVETQYF
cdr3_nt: TGTGCCAGCAGCCTAAGACCCGTGGAGACCCAGTACTTC

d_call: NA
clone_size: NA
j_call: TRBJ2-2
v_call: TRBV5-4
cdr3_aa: CASSSPTGNTGELFF
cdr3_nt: TGTGCCAGCAGCTCCCCTACAGGAAACACCGGGGAGCTGTTTTTT

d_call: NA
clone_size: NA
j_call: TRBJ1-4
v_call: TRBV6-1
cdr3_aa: CASSDPPGRLFF
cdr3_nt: TGTGCCAGCAGTGACCCTCCCGGGAGACTGTTTTTT

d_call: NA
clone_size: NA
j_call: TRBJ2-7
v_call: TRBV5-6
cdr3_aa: CASSLYRAIYEQYF
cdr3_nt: TGTGCCAGCAGCTTGTACAGGGCAATCTACGAGCAGTACTTC

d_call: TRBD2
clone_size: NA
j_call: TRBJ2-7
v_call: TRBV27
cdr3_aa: CASAGLAGGWEQYF
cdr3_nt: TGTGCCAGCGCGGGACTAGCGGGAGGATGGGAGCAGTACTTC

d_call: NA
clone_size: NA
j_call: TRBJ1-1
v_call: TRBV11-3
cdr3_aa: CASSRFGDTEAFF
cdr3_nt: TGTGCCAGCAGCCGGTTCGGGGACACTGAAGCTTTCTTT

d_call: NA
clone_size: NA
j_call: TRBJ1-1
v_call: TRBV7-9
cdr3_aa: CASSLEHNTEAFF
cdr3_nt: TGTGCCAGCAGCTTAGAGCACAACACTGAAGCTTTCTTT

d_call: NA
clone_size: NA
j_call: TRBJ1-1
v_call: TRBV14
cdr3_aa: CASSQEHLGSEAFF
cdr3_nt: TGTGCCAGCAGCCAAGAACACTTAGGGTCGGAAGCTTTCTTT

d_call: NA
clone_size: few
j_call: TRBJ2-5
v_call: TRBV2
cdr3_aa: CASSVSGGERETQYF
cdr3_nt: TGTGCCAGCAGTGTATCCGGGGGCGAGAGGGAGACCCAGTACTTC

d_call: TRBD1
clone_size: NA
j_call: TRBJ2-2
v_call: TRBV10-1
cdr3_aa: CASGKGASGTGELFF
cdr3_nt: TGCGCCAGCGGCAAGGGGGCATCGGGCACCGGGGAGCTGTTTTTT

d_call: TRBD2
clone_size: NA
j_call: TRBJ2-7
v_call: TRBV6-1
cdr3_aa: CASSKIAGEKYEQYF
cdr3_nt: TGTGCCAGCAGTAAAATAGCGGGAGAAAAGTACGAGCAGTACTTC

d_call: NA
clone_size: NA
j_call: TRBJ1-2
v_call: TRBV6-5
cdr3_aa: CASSYPRSGIYGYTF
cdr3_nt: TGTGCCAGCAGTTACCCCAGGAGTGGGATATATGGCTACACCTTC

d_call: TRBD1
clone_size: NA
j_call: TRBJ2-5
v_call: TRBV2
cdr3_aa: CASSPPGQGRETQYF
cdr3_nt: TGTGCCAGCAGCCCGCCGGGACAGGGTAGGGAGACCCAGTACTTC

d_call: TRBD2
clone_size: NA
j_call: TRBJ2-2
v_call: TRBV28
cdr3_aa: CASSFPPGGYTGELFF
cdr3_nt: TGTGCCAGCAGTTTTCCCCCGGGAGGGTACACCGGGGAGCTGTTTTTT

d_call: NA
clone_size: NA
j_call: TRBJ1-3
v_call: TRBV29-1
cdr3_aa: CSVETPSSGNTIYF
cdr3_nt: TGCAGCGTTGAAACACCGAGCTCTGGAAACACCATATATTTT

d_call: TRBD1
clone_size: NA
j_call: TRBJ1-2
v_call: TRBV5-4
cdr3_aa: CASSLGTDRNYGYTF
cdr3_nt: TGTGCCAGCAGCTTGGGGACGGACAGGAACTATGGCTACACCTTC

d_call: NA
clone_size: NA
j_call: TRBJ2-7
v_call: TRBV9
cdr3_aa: CASSVEAGRNEQYF
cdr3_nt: TGTGCCAGCAGCGTAGAGGCAGGGCGGAACGAGCAGTACTTC

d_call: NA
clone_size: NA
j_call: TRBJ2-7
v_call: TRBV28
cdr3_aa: CASGDTASYEQYF
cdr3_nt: TGTGCCAGCGGGGACACCGCTTCCTACGAGCAGTACTTC

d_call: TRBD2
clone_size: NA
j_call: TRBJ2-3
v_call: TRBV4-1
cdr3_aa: CASSQGGLAGSTDTQYF
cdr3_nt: TGCGCCAGCAGCCAAGGGGGGCTAGCGGGATCCACAGATACGCAGTATTTT

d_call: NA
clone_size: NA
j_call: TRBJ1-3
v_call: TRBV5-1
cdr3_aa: CASSSASSGNTIYF
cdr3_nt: TGCGCCAGCAGCTCAGCGAGCTCTGGAAACACCATATATTTT

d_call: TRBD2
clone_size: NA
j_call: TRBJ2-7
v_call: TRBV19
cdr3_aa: CASNGEREKTYEQYF
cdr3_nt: TGTGCCAGTAACGGGGAGCGGGAGAAAACTTACGAGCAGTACTTC

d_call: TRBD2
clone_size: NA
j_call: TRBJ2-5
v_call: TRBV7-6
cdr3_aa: CASSFGGVPDQYF
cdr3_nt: TGTGCCAGCAGCTTTGGGGGGGTGCCGGACCAGTACTTC

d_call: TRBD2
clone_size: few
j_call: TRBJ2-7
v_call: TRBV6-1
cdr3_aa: CASSPGTSGSYEQYF
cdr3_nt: TGTGCCAGCAGCCCCGGGACTAGCGGGTCCTACGAGCAGTACTTC

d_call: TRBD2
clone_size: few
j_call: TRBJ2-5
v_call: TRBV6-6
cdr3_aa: CAARPGGETQYF
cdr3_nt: TGTGCCGCCAGGCCGGGGGGGGAGACCCAGTACTTC

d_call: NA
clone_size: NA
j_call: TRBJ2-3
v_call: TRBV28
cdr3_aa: CASSLGGSGTDTQYF
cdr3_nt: TGTGCCAGCAGTTTAGGGGGATCGGGCACAGATACGCAGTATTTT

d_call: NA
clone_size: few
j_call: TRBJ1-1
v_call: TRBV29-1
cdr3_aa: CSVNWDDGTEAFF
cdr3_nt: TGCAGCGTCAACTGGGACGACGGCACTGAAGCTTTCTTT

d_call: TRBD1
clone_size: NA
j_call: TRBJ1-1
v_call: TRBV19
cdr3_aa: CASSPRQGANAEAFF
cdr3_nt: TGTGCCAGTAGTCCCAGACAGGGGGCGAACGCTGAAGCTTTCTTT

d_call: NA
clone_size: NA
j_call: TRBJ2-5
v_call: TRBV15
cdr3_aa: CATSSLETQYF
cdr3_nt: TGTGCCACCAGCAGCTTGGAGACCCAGTACTTC

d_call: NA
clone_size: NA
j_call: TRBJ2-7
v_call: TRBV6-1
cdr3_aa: CASSNRQLLSYEQYF
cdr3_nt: TGTGCCAGCAGTAACCGACAGCTCCTCTCCTACGAGCAGTACTTC

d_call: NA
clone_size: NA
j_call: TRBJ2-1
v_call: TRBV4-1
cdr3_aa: CASSAEIMVVYNEQFF
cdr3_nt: TGCGCCAGCAGCGCAGAGATAATGGTGGTATACAATGAGCAGTTCTTC

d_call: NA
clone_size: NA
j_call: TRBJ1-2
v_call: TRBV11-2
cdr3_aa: CASSLAGSYGYTF
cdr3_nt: TGTGCCAGCAGCTTAGCAGGCTCCTATGGCTACACCTTC

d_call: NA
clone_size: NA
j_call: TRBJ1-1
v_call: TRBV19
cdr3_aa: CASSPTTAGAFF
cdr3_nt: TGTGCCAGTAGTCCCACGACCGCGGGAGCTTTCTTT

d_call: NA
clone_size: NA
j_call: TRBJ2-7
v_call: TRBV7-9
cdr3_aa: CASSLWTEKTYEQYF
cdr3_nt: TGTGCCAGCAGCTTGTGGACAGAGAAGACCTACGAGCAGTACTTC

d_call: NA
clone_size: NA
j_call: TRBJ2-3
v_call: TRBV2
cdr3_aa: CASSEAGGTDTQYF
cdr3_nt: TGTGCCAGCAGTGAAGCGGGAGGCACAGATACGCAGTATTTT

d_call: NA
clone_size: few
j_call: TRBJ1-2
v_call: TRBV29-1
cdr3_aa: CSVAPSQTF
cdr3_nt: TGCAGCGTTGCCCCATCCCAGACCTTC

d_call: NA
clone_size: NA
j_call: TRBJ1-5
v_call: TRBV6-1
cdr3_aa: CASSEGPGNQPQHF
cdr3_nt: TGTGCCAGCAGTGAAGGGCCGGGGAATCAGCCCCAGCATTTT

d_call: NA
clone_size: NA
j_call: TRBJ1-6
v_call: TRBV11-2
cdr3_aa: CASSFNRAIGSPLHF
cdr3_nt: TGTGCCAGCAGCTTCAACCGGGCGATAGGTTCACCCCTCCACTTT

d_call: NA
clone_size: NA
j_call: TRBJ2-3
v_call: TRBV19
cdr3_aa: CASSIGALGTDTQYF
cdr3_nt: TGTGCCAGTAGTATTGGTGCCTTAGGGACAGATACGCAGTATTTT

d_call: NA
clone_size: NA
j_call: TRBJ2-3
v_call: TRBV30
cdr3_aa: CAWRKGHSTDTQYF
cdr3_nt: TGTGCCTGGAGGAAGGGACATAGCACAGATACGCAGTATTTT

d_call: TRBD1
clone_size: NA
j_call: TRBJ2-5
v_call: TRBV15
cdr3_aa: CATSRRSGAGGGGGTQYF
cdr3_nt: TGTGCCACCAGCAGACGGAGCGGAGCAGGGGGCGGAGGGGGGACCCAGTACTTC

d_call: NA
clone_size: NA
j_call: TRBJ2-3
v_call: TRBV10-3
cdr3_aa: CAISPDLSVLGNTDTQYF
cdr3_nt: TGTGCCATCAGCCCGGACTTGTCCGTTTTGGGGAACACAGATACGCAGTATTTT

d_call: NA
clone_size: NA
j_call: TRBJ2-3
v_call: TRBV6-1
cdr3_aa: CASSEGGASHTDTQYF
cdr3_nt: TGTGCCAGCAGTGAAGGCGGGGCTTCCCACACAGATACGCAGTATTTT

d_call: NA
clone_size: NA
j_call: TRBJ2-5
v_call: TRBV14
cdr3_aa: CASSQEGGLTQYF
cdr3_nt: TGTGCCAGCAGCCAAGAGGGAGGCCTGACCCAGTACTTC

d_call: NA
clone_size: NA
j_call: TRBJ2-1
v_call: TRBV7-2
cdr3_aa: CASSLVSVTNEQFF
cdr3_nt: TGTGCCAGCAGCTTAGTTTCAGTAACCAATGAGCAGTTCTTC

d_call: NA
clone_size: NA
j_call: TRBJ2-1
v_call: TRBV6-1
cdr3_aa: CASSPKRGSRNEQFF
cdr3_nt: TGTGCCAGCAGCCCAAAGAGGGGGTCGCGGAATGAGCAGTTCTTC

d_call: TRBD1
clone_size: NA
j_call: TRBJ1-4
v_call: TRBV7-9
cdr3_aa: CASSLAGQGRSNEKLFF
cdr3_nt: TGTGCCAGCAGCTTAGCGGGACAGGGGAGATCTAATGAAAAACTGTTTTTT